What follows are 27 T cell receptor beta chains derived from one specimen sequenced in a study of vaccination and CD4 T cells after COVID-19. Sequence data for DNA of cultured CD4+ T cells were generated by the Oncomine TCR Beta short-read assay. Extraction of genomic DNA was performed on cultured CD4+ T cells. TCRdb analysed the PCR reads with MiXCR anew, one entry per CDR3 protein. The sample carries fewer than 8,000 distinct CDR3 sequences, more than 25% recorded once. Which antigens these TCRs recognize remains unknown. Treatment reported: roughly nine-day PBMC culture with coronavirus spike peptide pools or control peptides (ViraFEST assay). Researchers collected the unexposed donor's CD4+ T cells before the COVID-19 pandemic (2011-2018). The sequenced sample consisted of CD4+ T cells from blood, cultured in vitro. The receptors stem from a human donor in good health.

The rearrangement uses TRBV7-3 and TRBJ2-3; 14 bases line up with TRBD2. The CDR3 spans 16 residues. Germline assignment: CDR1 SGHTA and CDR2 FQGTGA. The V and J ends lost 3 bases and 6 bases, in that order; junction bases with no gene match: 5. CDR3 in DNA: TGTGCCAGCAGCTTCCCAGGGACTAGCGGGAGTGATACGCAGTATTTT. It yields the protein CASSFPGTSGSDTQYF. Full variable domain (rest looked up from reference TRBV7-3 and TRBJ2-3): GAGVSQTPSNKVTEKGKYVELRCDPISGHTALYWYRQSLGQGPEFLIYFQGTGAADDSGLPNDRFFAVRPEGSVSTLKIQRTERGDSAVYLCASSFPGTSGSDTQYFGPGTRLTVL.

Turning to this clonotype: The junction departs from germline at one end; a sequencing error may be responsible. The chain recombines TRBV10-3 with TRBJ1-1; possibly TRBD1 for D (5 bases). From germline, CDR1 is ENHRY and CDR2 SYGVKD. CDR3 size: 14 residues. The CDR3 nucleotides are TGTGCCATCAGTGATGGGGGGTTGAACACTGAAGCTTCCTTT. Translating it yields CAISDGGLNTEASF.

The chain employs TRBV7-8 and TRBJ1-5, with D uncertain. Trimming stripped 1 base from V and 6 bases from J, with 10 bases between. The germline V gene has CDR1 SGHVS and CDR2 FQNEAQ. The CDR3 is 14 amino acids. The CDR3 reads CASSLDEVSQPQHF. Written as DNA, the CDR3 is TGTGCCAGCAGCTTAGATGAAGTTAGTCAGCCCCAGCATTTT.

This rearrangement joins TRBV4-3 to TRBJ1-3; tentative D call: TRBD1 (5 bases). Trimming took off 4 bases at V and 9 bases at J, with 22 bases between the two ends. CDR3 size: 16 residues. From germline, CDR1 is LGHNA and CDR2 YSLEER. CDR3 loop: CASSPGGGADRSTIYF. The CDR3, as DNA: TGCGCCAGCAGCCCGGGAGGAGGGGCCGACCGGAGCACCATATATTTT.

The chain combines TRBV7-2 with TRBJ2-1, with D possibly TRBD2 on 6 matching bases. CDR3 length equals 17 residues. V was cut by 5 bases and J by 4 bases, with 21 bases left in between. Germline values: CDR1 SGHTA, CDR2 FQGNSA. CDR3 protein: CASSPRDSGHSYNEQFF. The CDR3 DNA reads TGTGCCAGCAGCCCTCGAGATAGCGGCCATTCTTACAATGAGCAGTTCTTC.

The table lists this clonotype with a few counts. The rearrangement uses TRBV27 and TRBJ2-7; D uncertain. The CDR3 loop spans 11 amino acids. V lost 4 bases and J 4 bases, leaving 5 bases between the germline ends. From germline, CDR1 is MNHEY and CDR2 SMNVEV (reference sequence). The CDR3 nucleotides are TGTGCCAGCAGTTCTATTTACGAGCAGTACTTC. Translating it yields CASSSIYEQYF.

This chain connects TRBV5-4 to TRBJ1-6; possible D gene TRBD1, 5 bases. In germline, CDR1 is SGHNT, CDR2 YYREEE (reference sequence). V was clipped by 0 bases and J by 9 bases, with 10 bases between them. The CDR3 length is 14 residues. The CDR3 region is CASSLEQGVSPLHF. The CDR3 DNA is TGTGCCAGCAGCTTGGAGCAGGGAGTTTCACCCCTCCACTTT.

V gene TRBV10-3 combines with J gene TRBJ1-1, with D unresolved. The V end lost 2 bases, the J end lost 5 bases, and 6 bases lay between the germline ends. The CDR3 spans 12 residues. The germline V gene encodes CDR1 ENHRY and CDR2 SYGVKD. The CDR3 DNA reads TGTGCCATCAGTGAGCCGGGAACTGAAGCTTTCTTT. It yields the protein CAISEPGTEAFF.

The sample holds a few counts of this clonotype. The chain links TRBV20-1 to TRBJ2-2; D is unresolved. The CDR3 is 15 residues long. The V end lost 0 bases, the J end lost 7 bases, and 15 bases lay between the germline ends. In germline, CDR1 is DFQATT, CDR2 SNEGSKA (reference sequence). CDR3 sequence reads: CSAREKGLPGGELFF. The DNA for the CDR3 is TGCAGTGCTAGAGAAAAGGGTCTCCCTGGCGGGGAGCTGTTTTTT.

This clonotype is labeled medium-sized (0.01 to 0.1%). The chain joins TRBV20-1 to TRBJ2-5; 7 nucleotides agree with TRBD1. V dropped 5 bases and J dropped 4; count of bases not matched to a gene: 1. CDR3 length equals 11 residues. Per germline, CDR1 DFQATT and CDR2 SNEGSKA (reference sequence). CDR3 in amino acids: CSAHRGETQYF. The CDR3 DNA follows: TGCAGTGCTCACAGGGGAGAGACCCAGTACTTC.

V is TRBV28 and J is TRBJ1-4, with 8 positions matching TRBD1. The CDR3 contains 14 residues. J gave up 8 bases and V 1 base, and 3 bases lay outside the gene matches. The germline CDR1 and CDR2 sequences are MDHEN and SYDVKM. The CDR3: CASSLSGGGEKLFF. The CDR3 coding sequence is TGTGCCAGCAGTTTATCAGGGGGCGGGGAAAAACTGTTTTTT. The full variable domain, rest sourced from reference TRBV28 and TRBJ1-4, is DVKVTQSSRYLVKRTGEKVFLECVQDMDHENMFWYRQDPGLGLRLIYFSYDVKMKEKGDIPEGYSVSREKKERFSLILESASTNQTSMYLCASSLSGGGEKLFFGSGTQLSVL.

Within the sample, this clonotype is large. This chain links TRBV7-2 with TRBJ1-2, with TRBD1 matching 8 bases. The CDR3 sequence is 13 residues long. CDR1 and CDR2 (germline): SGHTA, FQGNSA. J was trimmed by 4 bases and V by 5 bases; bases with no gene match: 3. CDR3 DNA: TGTGCCAGCAGCACCGGACAGGGCTATGGCTACACCTTC. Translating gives CASSTGQGYGYTF.

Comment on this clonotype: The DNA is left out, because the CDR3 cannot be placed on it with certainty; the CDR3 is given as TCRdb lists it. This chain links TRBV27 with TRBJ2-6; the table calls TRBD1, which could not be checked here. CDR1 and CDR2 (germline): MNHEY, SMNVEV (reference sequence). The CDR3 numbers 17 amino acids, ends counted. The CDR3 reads CASSLWATGAGANVLAF.

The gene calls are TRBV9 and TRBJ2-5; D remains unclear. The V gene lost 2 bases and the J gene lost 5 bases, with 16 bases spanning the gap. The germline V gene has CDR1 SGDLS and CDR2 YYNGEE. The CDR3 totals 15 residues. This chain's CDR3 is CASSVGVTMKETQYF. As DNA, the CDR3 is TGTGCCAGCAGCGTTGGGGTTACCATGAAGGAGACCCAGTACTTC.

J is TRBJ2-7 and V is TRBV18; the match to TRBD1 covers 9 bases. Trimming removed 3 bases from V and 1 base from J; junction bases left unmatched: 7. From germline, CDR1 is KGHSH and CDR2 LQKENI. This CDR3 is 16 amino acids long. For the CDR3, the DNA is TGTGCCAGCTCACCGAGCGTCGGGACAGGGTCCTACGAGCAGTACTTC. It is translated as CASSPSVGTGSYEQYF.

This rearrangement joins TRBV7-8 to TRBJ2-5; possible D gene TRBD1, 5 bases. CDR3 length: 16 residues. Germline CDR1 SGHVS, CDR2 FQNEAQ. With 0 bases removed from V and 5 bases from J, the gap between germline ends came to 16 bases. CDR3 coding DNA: TGTGCCAGCAGCTTAGCAGTTGGGGTCCAGGGCGAGACCCAGTACTTC. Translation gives CASSLAVGVQGETQYF.

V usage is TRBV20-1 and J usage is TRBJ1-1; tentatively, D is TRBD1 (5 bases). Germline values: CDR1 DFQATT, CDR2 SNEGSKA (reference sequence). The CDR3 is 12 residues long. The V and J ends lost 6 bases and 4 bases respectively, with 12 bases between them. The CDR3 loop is CSARWGGTEAFF. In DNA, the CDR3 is TGCAGTGCCCGGTGGGGGGGCACTGAAGCTTTCTTT.

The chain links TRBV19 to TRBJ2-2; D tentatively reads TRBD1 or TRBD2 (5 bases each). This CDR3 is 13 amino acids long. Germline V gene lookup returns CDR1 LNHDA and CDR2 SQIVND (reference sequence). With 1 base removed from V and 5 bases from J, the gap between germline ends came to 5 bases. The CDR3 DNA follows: TGTGCCAGTAGTATAGGGGGGACCGGGGAGCTGTTTTTT. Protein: CASSIGGTGELFF.

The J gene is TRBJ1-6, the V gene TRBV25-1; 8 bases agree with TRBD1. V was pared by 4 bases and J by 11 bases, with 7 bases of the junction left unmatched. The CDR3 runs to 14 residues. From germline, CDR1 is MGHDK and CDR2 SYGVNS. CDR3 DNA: TGTGCCAGCAGTGCATTTAGGACAGGGCCACCCCTCCACTTT. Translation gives CASSAFRTGPPLHF.

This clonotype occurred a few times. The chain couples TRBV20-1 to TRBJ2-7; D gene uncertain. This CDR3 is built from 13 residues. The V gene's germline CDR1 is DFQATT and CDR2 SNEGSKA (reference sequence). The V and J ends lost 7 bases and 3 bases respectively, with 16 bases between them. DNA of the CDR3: TGCAGTGTCAGAGATAGAGGCGGCTACGAGCAGTACTTC. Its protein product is CSVRDRGGYEQYF.

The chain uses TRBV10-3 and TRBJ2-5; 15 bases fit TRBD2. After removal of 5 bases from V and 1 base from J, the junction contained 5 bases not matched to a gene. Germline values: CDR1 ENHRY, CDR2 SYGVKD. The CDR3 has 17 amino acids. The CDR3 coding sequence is TGTGCCATCAGTTCCGGGACTAGCGGGAGGTCCCAAGAGACCCAGTACTTC. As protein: CAISSGTSGRSQETQYF.

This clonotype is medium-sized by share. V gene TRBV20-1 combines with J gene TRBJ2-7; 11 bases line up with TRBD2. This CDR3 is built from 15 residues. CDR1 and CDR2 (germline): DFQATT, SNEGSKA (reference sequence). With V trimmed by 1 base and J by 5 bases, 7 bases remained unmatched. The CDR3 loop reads CSARGLAGGFNEQYF. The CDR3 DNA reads TGCAGTGCTAGAGGGCTAGCGGGAGGTTTTAACGAGCAGTACTTC.

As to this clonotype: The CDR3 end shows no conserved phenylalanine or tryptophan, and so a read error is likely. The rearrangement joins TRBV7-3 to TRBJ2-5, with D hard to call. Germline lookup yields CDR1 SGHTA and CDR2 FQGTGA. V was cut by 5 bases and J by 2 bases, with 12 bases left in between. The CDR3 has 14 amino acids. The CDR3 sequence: CASSPTGLQETQYL. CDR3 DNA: TGTGCCAGCAGCCCCACCGGGCTACAAGAGACCCAGTACTTA.

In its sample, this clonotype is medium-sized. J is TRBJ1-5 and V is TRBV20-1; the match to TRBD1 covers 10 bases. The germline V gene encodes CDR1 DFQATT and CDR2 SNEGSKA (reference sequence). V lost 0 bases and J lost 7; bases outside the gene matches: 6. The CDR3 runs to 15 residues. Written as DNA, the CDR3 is TGCAGTGCTAGAGATCAGGACAGGGGGGGACAGCCCCAGCATTTT. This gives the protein CSARDQDRGGQPQHF.

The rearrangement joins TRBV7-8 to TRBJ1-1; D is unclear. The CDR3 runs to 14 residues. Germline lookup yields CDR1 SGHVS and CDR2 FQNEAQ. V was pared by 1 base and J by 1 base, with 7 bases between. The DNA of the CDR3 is TGTGCCAGCAGCTTAGTCGCAGGGAACACTGAAGCTTTCTTT. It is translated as CASSLVAGNTEAFF.

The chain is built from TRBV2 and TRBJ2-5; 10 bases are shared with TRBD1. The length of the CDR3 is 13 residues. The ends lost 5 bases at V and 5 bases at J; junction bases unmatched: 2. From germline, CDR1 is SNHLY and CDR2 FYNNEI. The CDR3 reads CASSPDRGETQYF. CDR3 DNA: TGTGCCAGCAGTCCGGACAGGGGGGAGACCCAGTACTTC.

CDR3 loop: CASSIVFGDRAQETQYF. CDR3 coding DNA: TGTGCCAGTAGTATAGTCTTCGGGGACAGGGCCCAAGAGACCCAGTACTTC. J is TRBJ2-5 and V is TRBV19; TRBD1 matches 9 bases. The germline CDR1 and CDR2 sequences are LNHDA and SQIVND (reference sequence). This CDR3 has 17 residues. With V trimmed by 1 base and J by 1 base, 7 bases remained unmatched.